The table lists the clone carrying this T cell receptor (beta chain) with a few counts. CDR3-region Arm-PCR and iRepertoire HTBI primers produced the TCR beta libraries. MiXCR, run by TCRdb on the multiplex PCR reads, gives a single entry per CDR3 protein. This table holds around 500,000 distinct CDR3 sequences, 12% found once. This entry comes from a study of regulatory T cells in long-lasting Graves disease. Germline V gene data show CDR1 as LGHNA and CDR2 as YSLEER. V gave up 0 bases and J gave up 0 bases, with 9 bases separating them. This CDR3 has 15 residues. As for time point: newly diagnosed GD, antithyroid drugs for less than 3 months. RNA from PBMCs was the source of the TCR library. These data also formed part of another study, on T cells in Graves' hyperthyroidism and ophthalmopathy. As reported in that work: Lactation, pregnancy, other autoimmune disease or uncontrolled infection excluded patients. First-round RT-PCR targeting the TCR CDR3 was performed with the HTBI primer set. Model-based prediction identified ophthalmopathy a median roughly 6.1 months prior to its onset.

This rearrangement joins TRBV4-3 to TRBJ2-7; D perhaps matches TRBD1 (5 bases). The material was peripheral blood mononuclear cells (PBMCs), obtained at new diagnosis, from a patient treated with antithyroid drugs. The origin of this receptor is a woman aged 25 to 39 with Graves disease. Written as DNA, the CDR3 is TGCGCCAGCAGCCAAGACAGGGCGAGCTCCTACGAGCAGTACTTC. Its translation: CASSQDRASSYEQYF.